What follows are 11 T cell receptor beta chains derived from one specimen sequenced in a study of OX40 agonist ivuxolimab in advanced cancers. This table comes from immunoSEQ multiplex PCR, and its TCRdb copy is limited to in-frame clones, with some not included. The sample has about 85,000 clones, about 88% seen once. The sample consisted of CD4+ or CD8+ T cells sorted from blood, taken in a trial of the OX40 agonist ivuxolimab. The receptors were sampled from an adult with an advanced solid tumor such as melanoma, head and neck, liver or kidney cancer.

The chain joins TRBV19 to TRBJ2-1; D might be TRBD1 (7 bases). The CDR3 consists of 15 residues. The V gene lost 2 bases and the J gene lost 2 bases, with 10 bases spanning the gap. From germline, CDR1 is LNHDA and CDR2 SQIVND (reference sequence). The CDR3 here is CASSIQGGAYNEQFF. The CDR3 DNA follows: TGTGCCAGTAGTATACAGGGGGGTGCCTACAATGAGCAGTTCTTC.

For the CDR3, the DNA is TGTGCCAGCAGTGTCGGGACAGGGGTTCGCACTGAAGCTTTCTTT. Protein: CASSVGTGVRTEAFF. The chain carries TRBV28 and TRBJ1-1; 10 bases are shared with TRBD1. Germline CDR1 and CDR2: MDHEN and SYDVKM. The length of the CDR3 is 15 residues. J was trimmed by 4 bases and V by 5 bases; bases with no gene match: 7.

The V and J genes are TRBV15 and TRBJ2-1; possible D gene TRBD2, 7 bases. The V gene's germline CDR1 is LNHNV and CDR2 YYDKDF (reference sequence). With 6 bases removed from V and 1 base from J, the gap between germline ends came to 13 bases. CDR3 length: 15 residues. Here the CDR3 DNA reads TGTGCCACCAGTTTAAGGGGGGGGTCCTACAATGAGCAGTTCTTC. Amino acids: CATSLRGGSYNEQFF.

The CDR3 DNA reads TGTGCCAGCAGCTTGGTGGCGCAGGGGAACTCCTACGAGCAGTACGTC. It codes for CASSLVAQGNSYEQYV. The gene calls are TRBV5-6 and TRBJ2-7; D is perhaps TRBD1 (6 bases). The CDR3 runs to 16 residues. The V end lost 0 bases, the J end lost 0 bases, and 13 bases lay between the germline ends. Germline V gene data show CDR1 as SGHDT and CDR2 as YYEEEE.

This sequence joins TRBV6-7 and TRBJ2-6; 9 bases are shared with TRBD1. TRBV6-7 is annotated as an ORF whose role is uncertain. The CDR3 is 15 residues long. The ends lost 5 bases at V and 12 bases at J; junction bases unmatched: 11. This CDR3 is CASSLRGMDRGVLTF. CDR3 DNA: TGTGCCAGCAGTCTCCGAGGCATGGACAGGGGCGTCCTGACTTTC.

This clone was picked up one time. DNA of the CDR3: TGTGCCAGCAGCTTACCGGGGGACACAGATACGCAGTATTTT. This sequence encodes CASSLPGDTDTQYF. The chain has TRBV7-6 and TRBJ2-3; TRBD2 might be the D (6 bases). Germline CDR1 is SGHVS and CDR2 is FNYEAQ. The CDR3 contains 14 residues. V was cut by 2 bases and J by 2 bases, with 8 bases left in between.

The genes are TRBV28 and TRBJ1-4; D gene ambiguous. CDR3 length: 14 amino acids. V shed 7 bases and J shed 8 bases, with 17 bases lying between them. Germline CDR1 is MDHEN and CDR2 is SYDVKM. The CDR3 spells CASTLPGLGEKLFF. The DNA for the CDR3 is TGTGCCAGCACCCTTCCCGGGCTCGGGGAAAAACTGTTTTTT. The full variable domain, completed using reference TRBV28 and TRBJ1-4, is DVKVTQSSRYLVKRTGEKVFLECVQDMDHENMFWYRQDPGLGLRLIYFSYDVKMKEKGDIPEGYSVSREKKERFSLILESASTNQTSMYLCASTLPGLGEKLFFGSGTQLSVL.

This clone appeared once. This rearrangement joins TRBV7-9 to TRBJ1-6; TRBD1 agrees at 10 bases. V shed 4 bases, J shed 7 bases, and the junction held 7 bases outside the gene matches. Germline CDR1 is SEHNR and CDR2 is FQNEAQ (reference sequence). The CDR3 has 16 residues. CDR3 sequence: CASSYRDRGLNSPLHF. In nucleotides, the CDR3 is TGTGCCAGCAGCTATCGGGACAGGGGATTGAATTCACCCCTCCACTTT.

The rearrangement uses TRBV11-3 and TRBJ2-2; D unclear. This CDR3 contains 14 residues. Germline V lookup: CDR1 SGHNT, CDR2 YENEEA. V was cut by 2 bases and J by 2 bases, with 6 bases left in between. The CDR3 nucleotides read TGTGCCAGCAGCTTAATAAGTAACACCGGGGAGCTGTTTTTT. It translates to CASSLISNTGELFF.

The chain is built from TRBV30 and TRBJ1-6; maybe TRBD1 (5 bases). There are 12 residues in the CDR3. The V gene's germline CDR1 is GTSNPN and CDR2 SVGIG (reference sequence). V lost 3 bases, J lost 9 bases, and 9 bases lay in between. CDR3 loop: CAWRRGGSPLHF. The CDR3 DNA reads as TGTGCCTGGAGGAGGGGAGGTTCACCCCTCCACTTT.

CDR3 sequence reads: CASSFSLGTYEQYV. CDR3 in DNA: TGTGCCAGCAGTTTTTCGCTAGGCACCTACGAGCAGTACGTC. The chain employs TRBV28 and TRBJ2-7; D is undetermined. V dropped 3 bases and J dropped 2 bases, with 11 bases sitting between them. The germline V gene has CDR1 MDHEN and CDR2 SYDVKM. The length of the CDR3 is 14 residues.